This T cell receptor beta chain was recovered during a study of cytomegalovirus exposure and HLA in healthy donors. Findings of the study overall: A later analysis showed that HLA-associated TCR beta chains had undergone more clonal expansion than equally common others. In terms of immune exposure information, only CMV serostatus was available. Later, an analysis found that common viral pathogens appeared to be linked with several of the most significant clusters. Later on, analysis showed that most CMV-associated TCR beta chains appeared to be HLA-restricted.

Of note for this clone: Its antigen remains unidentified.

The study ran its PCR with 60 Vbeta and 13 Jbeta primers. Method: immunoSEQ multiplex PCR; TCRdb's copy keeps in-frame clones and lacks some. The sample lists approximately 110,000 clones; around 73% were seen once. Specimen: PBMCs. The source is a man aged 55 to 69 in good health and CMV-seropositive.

CDR3 residues: CASSRDSTRNTGELFF. The CDR3 DNA reads as TGTGCCAGCAGCCGAGATTCCACGCGGAACACCGGGGAGCTGTTTTTT. The genes are TRBV7-3 and TRBJ2-2; unclear D gene. V lost 5 bases and J 1 base, leaving 14 bases between the germline ends. CDR3 size: 16 residues. Germline V gives CDR1 SGHTA, CDR2 FQGTGA. Drawing the rest from reference TRBV7-3 and TRBJ2-2, the complete variable domain is GAGVSQTPSNKVTEKGKYVELRCDPISGHTALYWYRQSLGQGPEFLIYFQGTGAADDSGLPNDRFFAVRPEGSVSTLKIQRTERGDSAVYLCASSRDSTRNTGELFFGEGSRLTVL.